The 29 T cell receptor beta chains below come from one sample, sequenced in a study of T cell repertoires in cytomegalovirus infection. Via MiXCR, TCRdb re-called the reads, giving one row per CDR3 protein. The sample carries 300,000 or so distinct CDR3 sequences, more than 20% recorded once. The sequenced sample consisted of PBMCs. These receptors were obtained from a human donor in good health (CMV status not recorded). Some clones in this sample may be carry-over from other donors' samples.

This clonotype showed up just a few times. The CDR3 sequence is CASSSLAGSYEQYF. CDR3 bases: TGTGCCAGCAGCTCGCTAGCGGGTTCCTACGAGCAGTACTTC. This chain links TRBV5-6 with TRBJ2-7; TRBD2 matches at 8 bases. The CDR3 covers 14 residues. Germline values: CDR1 SGHDT, CDR2 YYEEEE. V was clipped by 3 bases and J by 1 base; unmatched bases: 3.

Ten or more counts support this clonotype. This sequence joins TRBV20-1 and TRBJ2-2; D gene unclear. Germline loops: CDR1 DFQATT, CDR2 SNEGSKA (reference sequence). This CDR3 has 16 residues. Trimming left V 0 bases short and J 4 bases short, with 15 bases between. CDR3: CSARDGLGLPTGELFF. The CDR3 nucleotides read TGCAGTGCTAGAGACGGGCTAGGTCTACCCACCGGGGAGCTGTTTTTT.

V gene TRBV7-2 combines with J gene TRBJ2-6; perhaps TRBD1 as D (6 bases). V lost 6 bases to trimming and J lost 1 base, with 7 bases between them. Germline CDR1 SGHTA, CDR2 FQGNSA. The CDR3 extends over 14 amino acids. The CDR3 is CASRQGSGANVLTF. The DNA of the CDR3 is TGTGCCAGCAGGCAGGGGTCTGGGGCCAACGTCCTGACTTTC.

The sample holds a few counts of this clonotype. V gene TRBV29-1 combines with J gene TRBJ1-1, with a tentative D call TRBD1 (6 bases). Germline V gives CDR1 SQVTM, CDR2 ANQGSEA. V was shortened by 7 bases and J by 1 base, with 10 bases between the two germline ends. The CDR3 sequence is 12 residues long. The DNA for the CDR3 is TGCAGCGGCAAGACAGGGAACACTGAAGCTTTCTTT. Its translation: CSGKTGNTEAFF. Variable domain in full (rest from reference TRBV29-1 and TRBJ1-1): SAVISQKPSRDICQRGTSLTIQCQVDSQVTMMFWYRQQPGQSLTLIATANQGSEATYESGFVIDKFPISRPNLTFSTLTVSNMSPEDSSIYLCSGKTGNTEAFFGQGTRLTVV.

Note on this clonotype: One junction end disagrees with the germline gene, perhaps due to a read error. V gene TRBV20-1 combines with J gene TRBJ2-3; no reliable D call. The CDR3 covers 11 residues. Germline V gene lookup returns CDR1 DFQATT and CDR2 SNEGSKA (reference sequence). CDR3 in DNA: TGCGGTGCTAGTTCCGGGGATACGCAGTATTTT. This gives the protein CGASSGDTQYF.

This chain connects TRBV2 to TRBJ2-2; a weak D match, TRBD1 (5 bases). Germline-derived CDR1 and CDR2 are SNHLY and FYNNEI. This CDR3 contains 14 residues. Trimming left V 6 bases short and J 4 bases short, with 12 bases between. CDR3 region: CASRQGGFTGELFF. Written as DNA, the CDR3 is TGTGCCAGCAGGCAGGGTGGATTCACCGGGGAGCTGTTTTTT. Looking up the rest from reference TRBV2 and TRBJ2-2 gives the full variable domain: EPEVTQTPSHQVTQMGQEVILRCVPISNHLYFYWYRQILGQKVEFLVSFYNNEISEKSEIFDDQFSVERPDGSNFTLKIRSTKLEDSAMYFCASRQGGFTGELFFGEGSRLTVL.

This clonotype showed up just a few times. The chain recombines TRBV11-2 with TRBJ1-4; 7 bases map to TRBD1. Germline CDR1 reads SGHAT; CDR2 reads FQNNGV. This CDR3 region has 16 residues. V shed 5 bases and J 5 bases; nucleotides not matched to a gene: 11. CDR3 in amino acids: CASSLDPGQLNEKLFF. CDR3 DNA: TGTGCCAGCAGCCTCGATCCGGGACAGCTAAATGAAAAACTGTTTTTT. Full variable domain (outside the CDR3, taken from reference TRBV11-2 and TRBJ1-4): EAGVAQSPRYKIIEKRQSVAFWCNPISGHATLYWYQQILGQGPKLLIQFQNNGVVDDSQLPKDRFSAERLKGVDSTLKIQPAKLEDSAVYLCASSLDPGQLNEKLFFGSGTQLSVL.

The chain is built from TRBV27 and TRBJ1-5; maybe TRBD1 (6 bases). Germline V lookup: CDR1 MNHEY, CDR2 SMNVEV (reference sequence). The CDR3 is made up of 14 amino acids. V gave up 6 bases and J gave up 4 bases, with 13 bases separating them. CDR3 sequence: CASRGGSWNQPQHF. As DNA, the CDR3 is TGTGCCAGCAGAGGGGGGAGTTGGAATCAGCCCCAGCATTTT.

Worth noting for this clonotype: Being one base from a much bigger clone, this may be a read error. This sequence joins TRBV7-2 and TRBJ1-2; 8 bases map to TRBD1. CDR1 and CDR2 (germline): SGHTA, FQGNSA. The CDR3 is 12 residues long. Here the CDR3 reads CAISPGQGGYTF. The CDR3, as DNA: TGTGCCATCAGCCCAGGACAGGGAGGCTACACCTTC.

The J gene is TRBJ2-1, the V gene TRBV5-5; D remains unclear. V shed 0 bases and J shed 0 bases, with 10 bases lying between them. Germline V gene data show CDR1 as SGHKS and CDR2 as YYEKEE (reference sequence). The CDR3 length is 16 residues. As DNA, the CDR3 is TGTGCCAGCAGCTTGGATCCCCGGGTCTCCTACAATGAGCAGTTCTTC. Protein product: CASSLDPRVSYNEQFF.

The chain uses TRBV29-1 and TRBJ1-1, with D possibly being TRBD1 (5 bases). V lost 7 bases to trimming and J lost 1 base, with 13 bases between them. The CDR3 runs to 13 residues. Germline V gives CDR1 SQVTM, CDR2 ANQGSEA. In nucleotides, the CDR3 is TGCAGCGGCGGGGATGGGACGAACACTGAAGCTTTCTTT. It yields the protein CSGGDGTNTEAFF.

This clonotype was detected ten times or more. The CDR3 coding sequence is TGTGCCAGCAGCCCTCCCCCGCCGGGCGGGGCCCAGTACTTC. Protein: CASSPPPPGGAQYF. The rearrangement uses TRBV7-2 and TRBJ2-5; tentatively, D is TRBD2 (6 bases). The CDR3 runs 14 residues. Trimming took off 5 bases at V and 9 bases at J, with 19 bases between the two ends. Germline values: CDR1 SGHTA, CDR2 FQGNSA. Looking up the rest from reference TRBV7-2 and TRBJ2-5 gives the full variable domain: GAGVSQSPSNKVTEKGKDVELRCDPISGHTALYWYRQSLGQGLEFLIYFQGNSAPDKSGLPSDRFSAERTGGSVSTLTIQRTQQEDSAVYLCASSPPPPGGAQYFGPGTRLLVL.

This clonotype was seen a few times. This chain connects TRBV5-1 to TRBJ2-1, with 7 bases lining up with TRBD2. Germline trimming cut 5 bases from V and 7 bases from J; bases unmatched to any gene: 12. The CDR3 runs 15 residues. Germline V lookup: CDR1 SGHRS, CDR2 YFSETQ. CDR3 sequence: CASRPLAGEWNEQFF. In DNA form, the CDR3 reads TGCGCCAGCAGACCTCTGGCGGGGGAGTGGAATGAGCAGTTCTTC.

The V call is TRBV28, the J call TRBJ1-3; D is ambiguous. CDR1 and CDR2 from the germline V gene are MDHEN and SYDVKM. This CDR3 contains 13 residues. Trimming stripped 3 bases from V and 0 bases from J, with 3 bases between. CDR3 loop: CASSFGSGNTIYF. The CDR3 DNA sequence: TGTGCCAGCAGTTTTGGCTCTGGAAACACCATATATTTT.

The J gene is TRBJ2-5, the V gene TRBV29-1; 7 bases fit TRBD2. Germline assignment: CDR1 SQVTM and CDR2 ANQGSEA. The J segment lost 2 bases and the V segment lost 4 bases, leaving 10 bases of the junction unmatched. This CDR3 is 15 amino acids long. The DNA of the CDR3 is TGCAGCGTTGTGGAGGGCGGGGGTCCACAAGAGACCCAGTACTTC. The encoded protein is CSVVEGGGPQETQYF.

This clonotype came up many times. The chain is built from TRBV7-8 and TRBJ1-1, with D maybe TRBD1 (5 bases). The V end lost 3 bases, the J end lost 4 bases, and 12 bases lay between the germline ends. Germline loops: CDR1 SGHVS, CDR2 FQNEAQ. This CDR3 has 14 amino acids. CDR3 loop: CASSFGGDGTEAFF. The CDR3 coding sequence is TGTGCCAGCAGCTTCGGGGGGGATGGCACTGAAGCTTTCTTT.

The chain has TRBV15 and TRBJ2-2; 9 bases are a match to TRBD2. Germline assignment: CDR1 LNHNV and CDR2 YYDKDF (reference sequence). The CDR3 extends over 16 amino acids. After removal of 0 bases from V and 6 bases from J, the junction contained 5 bases not matched to a gene. The CDR3 protein is CATSRDAGGVSGELFF. The CDR3 DNA follows: TGTGCCACCAGCAGAGATGCGGGAGGGGTTTCCGGGGAGCTGTTTTTT.

This clonotype was picked up many times. CDR3 sequence (DNA): TGTGCCAGCAGCACAGCGTTAGCGGGAGGTTCCGGGAAGACCCAGTACTTC. Encoded protein: CASSTALAGGSGKTQYF. V is TRBV7-2 and J is TRBJ2-5; 10 positions agree with TRBD2. With 5 bases clipped from V and 6 bases from J, the junction kept 15 bases outside the gene matches. Germline CDR1 SGHTA, CDR2 FQGNSA. The CDR3 is made up of 17 amino acids.

The sample holds many counts of this clonotype. The genes are TRBV7-2 and TRBJ1-1; 8 bases fit TRBD1. The trim removed 5 bases at V and 4 bases at J, leaving 3 bases unmatched. Germline CDR1 is SGHTA and CDR2 is FQGNSA. The CDR3 consists of 13 residues. This chain's CDR3 is CASSVDRGTEAFF. The CDR3 DNA follows: TGTGCCAGCAGCGTAGACAGGGGCACTGAAGCTTTCTTT.

V is TRBV5-1 and J is TRBJ2-2; a possible D gene is TRBD2 (7 bases). Germline assignment: CDR1 SGHRS and CDR2 YFSETQ. The V end lost 0 bases, the J end lost 2 bases, and 14 bases lay between the germline ends. The CDR3 totals 17 residues. The CDR3: CASSLDAGALNTGELFF. As DNA, the CDR3 is TGCGCCAGCAGCTTGGATGCGGGGGCGCTAAACACCGGGGAGCTGTTTTTT.

The V call is TRBV10-3, the J call TRBJ1-5; D might be TRBD1 (6 bases). CDR1 and CDR2 from the germline V gene are ENHRY and SYGVKD. V lost 3 bases and J lost 4, with 13 bases in between. The CDR3 contains 15 residues. CDR3 sequence reads: CAISDPGQKNQPQHF. The CDR3 DNA sequence: TGTGCCATCAGTGATCCGGGACAAAAGAATCAGCCCCAGCATTTT.

This clonotype showed up many times. The V and J genes are TRBV7-2 and TRBJ1-2; perhaps TRBD1 as D (5 bases). Trimming removed 4 bases at V and 0 bases at J, with 9 bases between. From germline, CDR1 is SGHTA and CDR2 FQGNSA. The CDR3 is 14 amino acids. The CDR3 loop is CASSSDRTNYGYTF. CDR3 in DNA: TGTGCCAGCAGCTCCGACAGAACTAACTATGGCTACACCTTC.

This clonotype was observed many times. The chain joins TRBV7-2 to TRBJ2-1; perhaps TRBD2 as D (7 bases). Between the trimmed V and J ends, which lost 8 bases and 8 bases, there was a span of 19 bases. CDR3 size: 14 residues. Germline V gene lookup returns CDR1 SGHTA and CDR2 FQGNSA. The CDR3 DNA reads as TGTGCCAGCGCCCGAGGGGGGGCACAATATGAGCAGTTCTTC. Residues: CASARGGAQYEQFF.

The sample holds many counts of this clonotype. The rearrangement links TRBV12-3 or TRBV12-4 to TRBJ2-1, with D perhaps matching TRBD1 (5 bases). CDR3 length equals 14 residues. Trimming took 5 bases from V and 8 from J, leaving 16 bases between them. CDR3 sequence: CASSPGQDWYEQFF. In DNA, the CDR3 is TGTGCCAGCAGTCCAGGACAAGATTGGTATGAGCAGTTCTTC.

This clonotype was seen ten or more times. The rearrangement links TRBV20-1 to TRBJ1-2; TRBD1 aligns across 10 bases. The CDR3 runs 16 residues. J lost 4 bases, V lost 1 base, and 9 bases had no gene match. Germline-derived CDR1 and CDR2 are DFQATT and SNEGSKA (reference sequence). The CDR3, as DNA: TGCAGTGCTAGAGTGGGACAGGGGAATAGTCGCTATGGCTACACCTTC. Translating gives CSARVGQGNSRYGYTF.

The chain combines TRBV9 with TRBJ2-3; TRBD2 might be the D (6 bases). V lost 4 bases and J 3 bases, leaving 21 bases between the germline ends. The length of the CDR3 is 17 residues. Germline V gene sequence: CDR1 SGDLS, CDR2 YYNGEE. The CDR3 reads CASSPRGPSRGTDTQYF. For the CDR3, the DNA is TGTGCCAGCAGCCCCCGGGGCCCCTCTCGGGGGACAGATACGCAGTATTTT.

There are a few counts of this clonotype. The genes are TRBV20-1 and TRBJ2-1, with D hard to call. The V and J ends lost 2 bases and 2 bases respectively, with 13 bases between them. CDR3 length: 15 amino acids. CDR1 and CDR2 from the germline V gene are DFQATT and SNEGSKA (reference sequence). The CDR3 sequence: CSARPVVGTYNEQFF. The CDR3, as DNA: TGCAGTGCTAGACCTGTAGTTGGGACCTACAATGAGCAGTTCTTC.

This clonotype occurred a few times. One junction end does not reproduce the germline sequence, and a read error may be involved. The chain uses TRBV7-7 and TRBJ1-5; no reliable D call. This CDR3 contains 13 residues. The V gene's germline CDR1 is SSHAT and CDR2 FNYEAQ (reference sequence). The CDR3 is CASSLEVGQPQHF. The CDR3 DNA follows: TGTGCTAGCAGCTTAGAGGTCGGCCAGCCCCAGCATTTT.

This clonotype was seen only a few times. CDR3 sequence: CASSQDFRTQPQHF. The CDR3 DNA sequence: TGCGCCAGCAGCCAAGATTTCCGGACTCAGCCCCAGCATTTT. The chain links TRBV4-3 to TRBJ1-5; no clear D gene. Germline loops: CDR1 LGHNA, CDR2 YSLEER. The CDR3 is 14 amino acids. Trimming removed 0 bases from V and 6 bases from J, with 9 bases in between.